This T cell receptor beta chain comes out of a study of blood T cell repertoires in COVID-19. Study background: COVID-19 samples, acute and convalescent, were from the United States, Italy and Spain. T cells, B-cell-depleted T cells, or PBMCs supplied cDNA or gDNA.

The CDR3 totals 17 residues. Germline V gives CDR1 SGHDN, CDR2 FVKESK. Trimming left V 2 bases short and J 2 bases short, with 18 bases between. Original analysis: Researchers report that nucleated cell counts were estimated from reference gene primer amplification. This table comes from immunoSEQ multiplex PCR, and its TCRdb copy is limited to in-frame clones, with some not included. The V and J calls and clone size come from that table; D and trimming were worked out from the DNA. The table has more than 70,000 clones, about nine tenths seen once. The TCR sequence derives from a woman of 80 years or more with acute or convalescent COVID-19. The chain joins TRBV14 to TRBJ2-5; maybe TRBD1 (6 bases). Sequencing was carried out using peripheral blood. The CDR3 DNA reads as TGTGCCAGCAGCCAATGGTCCCCGTTCAGGGGACAAGAGACCCAGTACTTC. It encodes CASSQWSPFRGQETQYF. The variable domain in full, with the rest retrieved from reference TRBV14 and TRBJ2-5, is EAGVTQFPSHSVIEKGQTVTLRCDPISGHDNLYWYRRVMGKEIKFLLHFVKESKQDESGMPNNRFLAERTGGTYSTLKVQPAELEDSGVYFCASSQWSPFRGQETQYFGPGTRLLVL.